This TCR beta chain was sequenced for a study of blood T cell repertoires in COVID-19. Study overall: Sites in the United States, Italy and Spain provided acute and convalescent COVID-19 samples. In each case, the material was cDNA or gDNA derived from T cells, B-cell-depleted T cells, or PBMCs.

Seattle patient enrollment occurred during active infection, with longitudinal follow-up thereafter. Under the authors' procedure: Amplified reference gene primers provided the basis for estimating nucleated cell counts. Only in-frame clones appear in the TCRdb table, and some are missing; sequencing was by immunoSEQ multiplex PCR. V and J calls plus clone size are reproduced from that table; the DNA served to infer D and trimming. The sample lists fewer than 200,000 clones; 80% to 95% were seen once. CDR1 and CDR2 (germline): KGHSH, LQKENI. The CDR3 has 15 amino acids. With 3 bases clipped from V and 13 bases from J, the junction kept 15 bases outside the gene matches.

Sequencing used peripheral blood. The genes are TRBV18 and TRBJ2-3; the match to TRBD1 covers 8 bases. The TCR comes from a man aged 25-45 years with COVID-19, enrolled during active disease. This CDR3 reads CASSPILQGVIQEYF. As DNA, the CDR3 is TGTGCCAGCTCACCGATCCTACAGGGGGTAATTCAGGAGTATTTT.